This T cell receptor (beta chain) is drawn from a study of shared clonotypes between healthy human individuals. Findings and caveats of the study: The generation probabilities recorded for non-shared clonotypes fell below those of clonotypes shared by all four donors. In having few donors, the study represented limited genetic and exposure-history diversity. Estimated clonotype richness was generally higher in naive than memory subsets.

As concerns this clone: The antigen is not known.

Some clones are missing from TCRdb's copy, which holds only in-frame ones; the method was immunoSEQ multiplex PCR. This sample has around 1.5 million clones, with 95% to 99% found just once. The germline gives CDR1 MDHEN, CDR2 SYDVKM. The CDR3 is made up of 15 amino acids. The V end was cut by 3 bases, the J end by 0 bases, with 12 bases between. The TCR originated in a man aged 30 to 45 in good health. The genes are TRBV28 and TRBJ2-7; maybe TRBD2 (5 bases). Specimen: naive CD4+ T cells sorted from blood. Regarding subset: CD45RA+ positively selected. The CDR3 protein is CASSFRPGGSYEQYF. The CDR3 DNA reads TGTGCCAGCAGTTTCCGGCCAGGAGGCTCCTACGAGCAGTACTTC.